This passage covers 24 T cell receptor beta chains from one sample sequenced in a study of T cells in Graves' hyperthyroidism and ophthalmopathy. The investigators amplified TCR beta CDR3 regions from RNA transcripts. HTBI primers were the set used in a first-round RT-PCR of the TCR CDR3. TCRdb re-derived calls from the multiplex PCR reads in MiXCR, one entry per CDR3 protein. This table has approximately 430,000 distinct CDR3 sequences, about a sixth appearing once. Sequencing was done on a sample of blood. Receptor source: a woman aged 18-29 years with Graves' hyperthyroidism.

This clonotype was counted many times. CDR3 coding DNA: TGTGCCAGCAGCTTAGTGGCGGGGCCAGACAATGAGCAGTTCTTC. Residues: CASSLVAGPDNEQFF. The rearrangement joins TRBV7-6 to TRBJ2-1, with a possible D match to TRBD2 (6 bases). Germline V CDR1 and CDR2: SGHVS, FNYEAQ. The CDR3 spans 15 residues. V was pared by 1 base and J by 5 bases, with 12 bases between.

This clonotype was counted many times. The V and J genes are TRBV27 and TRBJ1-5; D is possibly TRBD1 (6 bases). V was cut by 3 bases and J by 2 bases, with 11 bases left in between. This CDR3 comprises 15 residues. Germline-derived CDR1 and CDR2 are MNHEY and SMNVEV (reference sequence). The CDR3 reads CASSFAGAGNQPQHF. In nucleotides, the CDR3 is TGTGCCAGCAGTTTCGCAGGGGCTGGCAATCAGCCCCAGCATTTT.

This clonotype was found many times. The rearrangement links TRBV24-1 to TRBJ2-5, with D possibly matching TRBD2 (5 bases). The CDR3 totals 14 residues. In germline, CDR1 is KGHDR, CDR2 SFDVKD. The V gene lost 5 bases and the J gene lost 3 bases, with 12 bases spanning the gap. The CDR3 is CATSALRREETQYF. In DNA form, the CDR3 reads TGTGCCACCAGTGCCCTACGGCGGGAAGAGACCCAGTACTTC.

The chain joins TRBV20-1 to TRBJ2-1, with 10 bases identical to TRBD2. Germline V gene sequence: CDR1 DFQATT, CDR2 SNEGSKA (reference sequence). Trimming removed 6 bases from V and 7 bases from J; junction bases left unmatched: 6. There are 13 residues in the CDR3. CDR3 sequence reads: CSAGTSVWNEQFF. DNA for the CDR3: TGCAGTGCGGGGACTAGCGTATGGAATGAGCAGTTCTTC.

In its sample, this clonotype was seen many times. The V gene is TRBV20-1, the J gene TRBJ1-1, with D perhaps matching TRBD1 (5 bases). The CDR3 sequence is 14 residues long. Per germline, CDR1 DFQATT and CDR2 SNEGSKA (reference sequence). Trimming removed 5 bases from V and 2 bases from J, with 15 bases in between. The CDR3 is CSAHQGRPNTEAFF. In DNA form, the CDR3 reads TGCAGTGCTCACCAGGGCAGGCCAAACACTGAAGCTTTCTTT.

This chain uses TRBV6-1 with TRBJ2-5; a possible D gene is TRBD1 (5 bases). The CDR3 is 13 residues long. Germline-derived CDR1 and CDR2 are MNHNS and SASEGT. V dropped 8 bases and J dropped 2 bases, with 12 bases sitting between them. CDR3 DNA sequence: TGTGCCAGCGGCGCAGGGATGCAAGAGACCCAGTACTTC. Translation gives CASGAGMQETQYF.

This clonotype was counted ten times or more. Written as DNA, the CDR3 is TGTGCCAGCAGCCGGTCTCGGGCAGGGCTTGGCACAGATACGCAGTATTTT. Protein product: CASSRSRAGLGTDTQYF. The chain is built from TRBV7-9 and TRBJ2-3, with TRBD1 as a possible D gene (5 bases). The V gene lost 5 bases and the J gene lost 1 base, with 19 bases spanning the gap. CDR1 is SEHNR, CDR2 FQNEAQ, per germline (reference sequence). The CDR3 sequence is 17 residues long.

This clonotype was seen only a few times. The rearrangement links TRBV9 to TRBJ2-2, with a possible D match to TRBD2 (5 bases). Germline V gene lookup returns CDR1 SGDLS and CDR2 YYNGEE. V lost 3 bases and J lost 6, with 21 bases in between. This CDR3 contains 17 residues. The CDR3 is CASSADTSGTWAGELFF. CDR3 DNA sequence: TGTGCCAGCAGCGCAGACACGAGCGGTACGTGGGCCGGGGAGCTGTTTTTT.

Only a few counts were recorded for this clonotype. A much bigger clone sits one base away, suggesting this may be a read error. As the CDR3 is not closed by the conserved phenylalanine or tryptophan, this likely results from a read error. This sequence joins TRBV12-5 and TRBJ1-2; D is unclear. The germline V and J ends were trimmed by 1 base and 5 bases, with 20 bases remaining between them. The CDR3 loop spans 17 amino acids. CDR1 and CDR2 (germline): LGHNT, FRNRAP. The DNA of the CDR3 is TGTGCTAGTGGTTTGGGCACTTCGGGTCGGGGAGAGTATGGCTACACCCTC. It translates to CASGLGTSGRGEYGYTL.

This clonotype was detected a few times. The CDR3 protein is CASTLRSTNYGYTF. DNA for the CDR3: TGTGCCAGCACCTTACGTAGTACTAACTATGGCTACACCTTC. The chain is built from TRBV6-1 and TRBJ1-2; D uncertain. Germline lookup yields CDR1 MNHNS and CDR2 SASEGT. The length of the CDR3 is 14 residues. Trimming removed 7 bases at V and 0 bases at J, with 12 bases between.

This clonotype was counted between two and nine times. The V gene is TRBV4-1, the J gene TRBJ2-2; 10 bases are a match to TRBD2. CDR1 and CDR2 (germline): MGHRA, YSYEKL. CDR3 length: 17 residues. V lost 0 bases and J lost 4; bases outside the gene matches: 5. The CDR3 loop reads CASSQEGLAGATGELFF. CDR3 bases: TGCGCCAGCAGCCAAGAAGGTCTAGCGGGGGCCACCGGGGAGCTGTTTTTT.

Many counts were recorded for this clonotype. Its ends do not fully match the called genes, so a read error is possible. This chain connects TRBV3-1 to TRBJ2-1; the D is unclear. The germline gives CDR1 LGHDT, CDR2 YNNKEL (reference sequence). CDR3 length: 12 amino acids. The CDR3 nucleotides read TGTGCCAGCAGTCAAGAGATAGGTGAGGAGTTCTTC. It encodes CASSQEIGEEFF.

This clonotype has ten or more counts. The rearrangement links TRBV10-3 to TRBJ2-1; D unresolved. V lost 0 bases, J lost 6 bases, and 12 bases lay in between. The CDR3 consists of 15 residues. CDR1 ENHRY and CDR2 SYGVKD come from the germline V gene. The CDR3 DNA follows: TGTGCCATCAGTGAGTCTTGGGATCCGGGCAATGAGCAGTTCTTC. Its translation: CAISESWDPGNEQFF.

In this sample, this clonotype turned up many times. The CDR3 here is CAISEGRQGQGNEKLFF. The CDR3 DNA sequence: TGTGCCATCAGTGAGGGCCGACAGGGTCAGGGGAATGAAAAACTGTTTTTT. The chain recombines TRBV10-3 with TRBJ1-4, with 7 bases fitting TRBD1. The germline V gene encodes CDR1 ENHRY and CDR2 SYGVKD. The trim removed 2 bases at V and 5 bases at J, leaving 11 bases unmatched. This CDR3 has 17 residues.

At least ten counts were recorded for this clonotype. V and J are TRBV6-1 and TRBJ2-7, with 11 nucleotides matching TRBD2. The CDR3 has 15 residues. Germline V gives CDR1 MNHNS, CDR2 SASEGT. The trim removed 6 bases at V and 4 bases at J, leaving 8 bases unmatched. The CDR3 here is CASSQLAGATYEQYF. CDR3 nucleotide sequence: TGTGCCAGCAGCCAACTAGCGGGGGCGACATACGAGCAGTACTTC.

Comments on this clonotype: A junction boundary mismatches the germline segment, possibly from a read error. CDR3 residues: CASRSDRGFPTSTDTQYF. Here the CDR3 DNA reads TGTGCTAGCAGGTCGGACAGGGGATTTCCTACTAGCACAGATACGCAGTATTTT. This chain connects TRBV12-3 or TRBV12-4 to TRBJ2-3; 9 bases agree with TRBD1. The length of the CDR3 is 18 residues.

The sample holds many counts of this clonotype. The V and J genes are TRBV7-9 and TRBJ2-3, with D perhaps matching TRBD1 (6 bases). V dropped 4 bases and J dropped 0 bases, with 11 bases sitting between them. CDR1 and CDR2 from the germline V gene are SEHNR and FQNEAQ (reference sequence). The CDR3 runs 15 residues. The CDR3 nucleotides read TGTGCCAGCAGCTCCAATGACAGGAGCACAGATACGCAGTATTTT. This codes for CASSSNDRSTDTQYF.

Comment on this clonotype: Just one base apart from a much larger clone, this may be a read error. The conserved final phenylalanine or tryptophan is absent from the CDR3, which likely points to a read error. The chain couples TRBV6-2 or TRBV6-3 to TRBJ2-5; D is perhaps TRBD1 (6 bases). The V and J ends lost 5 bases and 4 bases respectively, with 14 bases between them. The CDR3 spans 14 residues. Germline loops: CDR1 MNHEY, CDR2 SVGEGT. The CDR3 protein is CASSRILGAETQYS. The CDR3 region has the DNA TGTGCCAGCAGTCGAATTTTGGGGGCAGAGACCCAGTACTCC.

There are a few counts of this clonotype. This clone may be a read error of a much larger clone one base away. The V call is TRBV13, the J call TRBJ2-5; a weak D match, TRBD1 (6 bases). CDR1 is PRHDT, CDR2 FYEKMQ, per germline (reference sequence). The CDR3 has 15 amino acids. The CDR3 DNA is TGTGCCAGCAGCCACCGGGACACGAGGAGAGAGTCCCAGTACTTC. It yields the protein CASSHRDTRRESQYF.

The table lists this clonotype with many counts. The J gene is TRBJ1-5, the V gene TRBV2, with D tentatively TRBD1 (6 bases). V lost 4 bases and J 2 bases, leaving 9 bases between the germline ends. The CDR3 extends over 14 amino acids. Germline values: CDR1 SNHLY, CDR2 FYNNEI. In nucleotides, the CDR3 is TGTGCCAGCAGTGGGGGGGGGCGCAATCAGCCCCAGCATTTT. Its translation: CASSGGGRNQPQHF.

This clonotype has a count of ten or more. CDR3 DNA: TGCGCCAGCAGCTTGGAATACACTCCCTACGAGCAGTACTTC. It yields the protein CASSLEYTPYEQYF. The gene calls are TRBV5-1 and TRBJ2-7; D gene uncertain. This CDR3 region has 14 residues. Per germline, CDR1 SGHRS and CDR2 YFSETQ. With 0 bases removed from V and 2 bases from J, the gap between germline ends came to 9 bases.

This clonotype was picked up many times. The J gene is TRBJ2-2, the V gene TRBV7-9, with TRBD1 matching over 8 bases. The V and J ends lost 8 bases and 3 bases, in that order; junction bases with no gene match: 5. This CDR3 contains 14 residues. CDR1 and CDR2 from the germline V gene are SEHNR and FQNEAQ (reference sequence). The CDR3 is CASSDREDTGELFF. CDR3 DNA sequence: TGTGCCAGCTCGGACAGGGAGGACACCGGGGAGCTGTTTTTT.

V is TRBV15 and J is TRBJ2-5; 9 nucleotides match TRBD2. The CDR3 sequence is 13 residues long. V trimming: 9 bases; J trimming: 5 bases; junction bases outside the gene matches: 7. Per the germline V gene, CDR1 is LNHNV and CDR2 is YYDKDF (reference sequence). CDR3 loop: CATGKREVETQYF. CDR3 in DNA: TGTGCCACGGGGAAGCGGGAGGTGGAGACCCAGTACTTC.

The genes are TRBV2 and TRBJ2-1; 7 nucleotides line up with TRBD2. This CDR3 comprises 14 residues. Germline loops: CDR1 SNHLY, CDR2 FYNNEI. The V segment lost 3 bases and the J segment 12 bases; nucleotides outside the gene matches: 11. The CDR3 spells CASSEGLAEARQFF. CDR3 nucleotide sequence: TGTGCCAGCAGTGAGGGGCTAGCGGAGGCCCGGCAGTTCTTC.